This T cell receptor (beta chain) was recovered during a study of response to subunit inactivated influenza vaccine. Study-wide results and caveats: The authors proposed limited new T cell recruitment per seasonal influenza vaccination.

In TCRdb, the RT-PCR reads were re-called with MiXCR into one record per CDR3 protein. In the table there are over 450,000 distinct CDR3 sequences, roughly 13% of which are singletons. The table lists this clonotype with a few counts. No antigen is known for it. This CDR3 contains 15 residues. Germline loops: CDR1 SGHRS, CDR2 YFSETQ. After removal of 4 bases from V and 0 bases from J, the junction contained 6 bases not matched to a gene. Source: PBMCs from blood, taken more than 35 days after vaccination. The clonotype was recovered from a man aged 50 to 60 who received an inactivated influenza vaccine. The V gene is TRBV5-1, the J gene TRBJ1-1; 7 bases are a match to TRBD1. CDR3 sequence: CASSPGTVMNTEAFF. The CDR3 nucleotides read TGCGCCAGCAGCCCCGGGACAGTCATGAACACTGAAGCTTTCTTT. Using reference TRBV5-1 and TRBJ1-1 for the parts outside the CDR3, the full variable domain is KAGVTQTPRYLIKTRGQQVTLSCSPISGHRSVSWYQQTPGQGLQFLFEYFSETQRNKGNFPGRFSGRQFSNSRSEMNVSTLELGDSALYLCASSPGTVMNTEAFFGQGTRLTVV.